This passage covers 26 T cell receptor beta chains from one sample sequenced in a study of Graves' ophthalmopathy and Graves' hyperthyroidism. TCR beta CDR3 amplification used RNA transcripts. A first-round RT-PCR used HTBI primers, followed by a second-round multiplex PCR. In TCRdb, the multiplex PCR reads were re-called with MiXCR into one record per CDR3 protein. This table has approximately 700,000 distinct CDR3 sequences, just over 40% appearing once. Sequencing input: peripheral blood. Receptors were obtained from an adult man with Graves' ophthalmopathy.

The V call is TRBV12-3 or TRBV12-4, the J call TRBJ1-5, with D hard to call. The V gene lost 1 base and the J gene lost 3 bases, with 13 bases spanning the gap. This CDR3 is 16 amino acids long. Written as DNA, the CDR3 is TGTGCCAGCAGTTTAGGACATGATAGCAACAATCAGCCCCAGCATTTT. Amino acids: CASSLGHDSNNQPQHF.

The chain recombines TRBV29-1 with TRBJ2-7; TRBD2 agrees at 9 bases. The J call may be faulty, since TRBJ2-1 better matches the DNA end. Per germline, CDR1 SQVTM and CDR2 ANQGSEA. The CDR3 loop spans 14 amino acids. The chain's CDR3 is CSVDVSSGNNEQFF. DNA of the CDR3: TGCAGCGTTGATGTGTCTAGCGGGAACAATGAGCAGTTCTTC.

This clonotype was recorded at least ten times. V gene TRBV10-3 combines with J gene TRBJ1-2; 9 bases align to TRBD1. This CDR3 is built from 14 residues. V lost 6 bases, J lost 7 bases, and 9 bases stayed unmatched. Looked up from germline, CDR1 is ENHRY and CDR2 is SYGVKD. The CDR3 sequence: CAIRPTGTGFGYTF. DNA of the CDR3: TGTGCCATCAGACCCACCGGGACAGGGTTTGGCTACACCTTC.

This clonotype occurred many times. The genes are TRBV15 and TRBJ2-7, with D tentatively TRBD1 or TRBD2 (5 bases each). CDR3 length: 14 amino acids. Germline V lookup: CDR1 LNHNV, CDR2 YYDKDF (reference sequence). V lost 1 base and J lost 6, with 13 bases in between. The CDR3 nucleotides are TGTGCCACCAGCAGAGTAGGTCGGGACGGCGAGCAGTACTTC. Encoded protein: CATSRVGRDGEQYF.

This clonotype was seen repeatedly, ten times or more. The rearrangement links TRBV7-6 to TRBJ2-7; D is perhaps TRBD1 (5 bases). The CDR3 has 14 amino acids. V lost 2 bases and J lost 4, with 12 bases in between. The germline CDR1 and CDR2 sequences are SGHVS and FNYEAQ. The CDR3 DNA reads TGTGCCAGCAGCTTAAGGTTTCAGGGATACGAGCAGTACTTC. Residues: CASSLRFQGYEQYF. The entire variable domain, with the rest obtained from reference TRBV7-6 and TRBJ2-7, is as follows: GAGVSQSPRYKVTKRGQDVALRCDPISGHVSLYWYRQALGQGPEFLTYFNYEAQQDKSGLPNDRFSAERPEGSISTLTIQRTEQRDSAMYRCASSLRFQGYEQYFGPGTRLTVT.

This clonotype was recorded at least ten times. The genes are TRBV10-2 and TRBJ2-7, with TRBD2 matching over 10 bases. Germline CDR1 reads WSHSY; CDR2 reads SAAADI. Trimming took 7 bases from V and 4 from J; bases not matched to a gene: 4. The CDR3 extends over 13 amino acids. CDR3: CASMGSGGYEQYF. The CDR3 region has the DNA TGCGCCAGCATGGGTAGCGGGGGGTACGAGCAGTACTTC.

The chain carries TRBV7-9 and TRBJ2-7; 8 positions agree with TRBD2. With V trimmed by 0 bases and J by 7 bases, 5 bases remained unmatched. Germline V gene data show CDR1 as SEHNR and CDR2 as FQNEAQ (reference sequence). CDR3 length equals 14 residues. CDR3 nucleotide sequence: TGTGCCAGCAGCTTAGCAGACGTAGCGGGAGAGCAGTACTTC. Translated: CASSLADVAGEQYF. Complete variable domain (other parts from reference TRBV7-9 and TRBJ2-7): DTGVSQNPRHKITKRGQNVTFRCDPISEHNRLYWYRQTLGQGPEFLTYFQNEAQLEKSRLLSDRFSAERPKGSFSTLEIQRTEQGDSAMYLCASSLADVAGEQYFGPGTRLTVT.

Concerning this clonotype itself: As the CDR3 is not closed by the conserved phenylalanine or tryptophan, this likely results from a read error. The CDR3 sequence is CASSIAGAETQYV. For the CDR3, the DNA is TGTGCCAGCAGCATAGCGGGGGCGGAGACCCAGTACGTC. This rearrangement joins TRBV5-6 to TRBJ2-5; 9 bases fit TRBD2. The ends lost 4 bases at V and 5 bases at J; junction bases unmatched: 3. From germline, CDR1 is SGHDT and CDR2 YYEEEE. There are 13 residues in the CDR3.

In regard to this clonotype: One end of the junction is discordant with germline, which a read error may explain. This chain links TRBV29-1 with TRBJ1-5, with 9 bases that match TRBD1. From germline, CDR1 is SQVTM and CDR2 ANQGSEA. The CDR3 has 12 residues. The CDR3 reads CSVEVSLVDRGF. CDR3 nucleotides: TGCAGCGTTGAAGTGTCTTTAGTAGACAGGGGGTTT.

In the case of this clonotype: An end of the junction differs from the germline gene, which may be a read error. The rearrangement joins TRBV2 to TRBJ2-7; tentatively, D is TRBD2 (5 bases). In germline, CDR1 is SNHLY, CDR2 FYNNEI. This CDR3 is built from 15 residues. CDR3 region: CAGSGWSAEPREQYF. CDR3 DNA: TGTGCCGGCAGTGGCTGGTCAGCGGAGCCAAGGGAGCAGTACTTC. Drawing the rest from reference TRBV2 and TRBJ2-7, the complete variable domain is EPEVTQTPSHQVTQMGQEVILRCVPISNHLYFYWYRQILGQKVEFLVSFYNNEISEKSEIFDDQFSVERPDGSNFTLKIRSTKLEDSAMYFCAGSGWSAEPREQYFGPGTRLTVT.

This clonotype was seen repeatedly, ten times or more. The chain links TRBV9 to TRBJ1-2, with D maybe TRBD1 (6 bases). This CDR3 is 16 amino acids long. CDR1 is SGDLS, CDR2 YYNGEE, per germline. The germline V and J ends were trimmed by 3 bases and 6 bases, with 21 bases remaining between them. The CDR3 spells CASSGGQSTNTNGYTF. The CDR3 nucleotides are TGTGCCAGCAGCGGCGGACAGTCTACAAACACTAATGGCTACACCTTC.

The chain couples TRBV25-1 to TRBJ1-2; 8 bases fit TRBD1. The CDR3 has 13 residues. Germline V gene data show CDR1 as MGHDK and CDR2 as SYGVNS. V was pared by 6 bases and J by 7 bases, with 7 bases of the junction left unmatched. The CDR3: CASSPRDRFGYTF. CDR3 nucleotide sequence: TGTGCCAGCAGCCCCCGGGACAGGTTTGGCTACACCTTC.

The chain couples TRBV5-8 to TRBJ2-2; D uncertain. CDR1 is SGHTS, CDR2 YDEGEE, per germline. V was pared by 0 bases and J by 3 bases, with 9 bases between. CDR3 size: 15 residues. CDR3 sequence reads: CASSLEVSYTGELFF. Here the CDR3 DNA reads TGTGCCAGCAGCTTGGAAGTTAGTTACACCGGGGAGCTGTTTTTT.

The table lists this clonotype with many counts. This chain links TRBV12-3 or TRBV12-4 with TRBJ1-6, with TRBD1 identical over 7 bases. The CDR3 length is 13 residues. The junction had 4 bases not matched to a gene; V was cut back by 8 bases and J by 6 bases. The CDR3 spells CASGGTANSPLHF. CDR3 coding DNA: TGTGCCAGCGGCGGGACAGCTAATTCACCCCTCCACTTT.

This clonotype occurred many times. CDR3 sequence: CASIPISRGSTYNSPLHF. The CDR3 nucleotides are TGTGCCAGCATACCTATTTCCAGGGGGTCGACCTATAATTCACCCCTCCACTTT. The chain links TRBV2 to TRBJ1-6, with 7 bases identical to TRBD1. The CDR3 spans 18 residues. With V trimmed by 7 bases and J by 2 bases, 14 bases remained unmatched. Germline CDR1 and CDR2: SNHLY and FYNNEI.

CDR3 residues: CSASTGLAGTYEQYF. The CDR3 DNA reads TGCAGTGCATCCACGGGACTAGCGGGAACCTACGAGCAGTACTTC. The rearrangement links TRBV20-1 to TRBJ2-7; 13 bases align to TRBD2. V dropped 6 bases and J dropped 2; count of bases not matched to a gene: 7. Germline CDR1 is DFQATT and CDR2 is SNEGSKA (reference sequence). This CDR3 spans 15 amino acids.

This rearrangement joins TRBV5-1 to TRBJ2-3; D remains unclear. Deletions cut 0 bases from V and 2 bases from J, with 7 bases between. This CDR3 has 14 residues. CDR1 and CDR2 from the germline V gene are SGHRS and YFSETQ. CDR3 coding DNA: TGCGCCAGCAGCTTGGCCGCTGTCACAGATACGCAGTATTTT. It is translated as CASSLAAVTDTQYF.

This clonotype has at least ten counts. This chain links TRBV19 with TRBJ1-2, with D tentatively TRBD1 (5 bases). Germline values: CDR1 LNHDA, CDR2 SQIVND (reference sequence). This CDR3 spans 15 amino acids. V dropped 4 bases and J dropped 5 bases, with 17 bases sitting between them. CDR3 loop: CASSTLPIQEYGYTF. The CDR3 DNA sequence: TGTGCCAGTAGTACCCTACCGATACAGGAATATGGCTACACCTTC. Full variable domain (missing parts from reference TRBV19 and TRBJ1-2): DGGITQSPKYLFRKEGQNVTLSCEQNLNHDAMYWYRQDPGQGLRLIYYSQIVNDFQKGDIAEGYSVSREKKESFPLTVTSAQKNPTAFYLCASSTLPIQEYGYTFGSGTRLTVV.

The chain recombines TRBV29-1 with TRBJ1-2, with TRBD1 as a possible D gene (5 bases). The CDR3 is made up of 18 amino acids. Germline V gene lookup returns CDR1 SQVTM and CDR2 ANQGSEA. Trimming left V 7 bases short and J 7 bases short, with 34 bases between. The CDR3 nucleotides read TGCAGCGCCTGGGCCGCCAGCAGCCAAACAGGTTTAGGTGGTGGCTACACCTTC. Protein product: CSAWAASSQTGLGGGYTF.

This chain uses TRBV7-9 with TRBJ2-5; 9 nucleotides align to TRBD2. V shed 5 bases, J shed 0 bases, and the junction held 13 bases outside the gene matches. Germline V gene sequence: CDR1 SEHNR, CDR2 FQNEAQ (reference sequence). CDR3 length equals 18 residues. The CDR3 spells CASSILAGPIWYQETQYF. DNA for the CDR3: TGTGCCAGCAGCATTCTAGCGGGGCCGATTTGGTACCAAGAGACCCAGTACTTC.

The chain carries TRBV5-4 and TRBJ1-1, with 8 bases matching TRBD1. Germline V lookup: CDR1 SGHNT, CDR2 YYREEE (reference sequence). This CDR3 region has 14 residues. V lost 3 bases, J lost 3 bases, and 4 bases stayed unmatched. The CDR3 nucleotides read TGTGCCAGCAGCTCCAGGGGGCCTCACACTGAAGCTTTCTTT. This translates into CASSSRGPHTEAFF. Based on the CDR3 plus reference TRBV5-4 and TRBJ1-1, the full variable domain is ETGVTQSPTHLIKTRGQQVTLRCSSQSGHNTVSWYQQALGQGPQFIFQYYREEENGRGNFPPRFSGLQFPNYSSELNVNALELDDSALYLCASSSRGPHTEAFFGQGTRLTVV.

This clonotype was detected ten times or more. The chain uses TRBV12-3 or TRBV12-4 and TRBJ1-5; 7 nucleotides line up with TRBD1. V gave up 6 bases and J gave up 5 bases; unmatched junction bases: 7. The CDR3 extends over 14 amino acids. In DNA, the CDR3 is TGTGCCAGCAGCCCCGACAGGGATGATCAGCCCCAGCATTTT. As protein: CASSPDRDDQPQHF.

This clonotype has a count of ten or more. V and J are TRBV7-3 and TRBJ2-2; TRBD2 matches 9 bases. Trimming removed 0 bases from V and 4 bases from J; junction bases left unmatched: 0. Germline values: CDR1 SGHTA, CDR2 FQGTGA. The CDR3 is 15 amino acids. The CDR3 reads CASSLTSGSTGELFF. CDR3 bases: TGTGCCAGCAGCTTAACTAGCGGGAGCACCGGGGAGCTGTTTTTT.

The J gene is TRBJ1-6, the V gene TRBV7-2; 9 bases agree with TRBD1. The CDR3 loop spans 14 amino acids. J was trimmed by 11 bases and V by 6 bases; bases with no gene match: 8. CDR1 is SGHTA and CDR2 is FQGNSA in the germline V gene. The CDR3 nucleotides are TGTGCCAGCAGTGCCGGGACAGGGCGGACACCCCTCCACTTT. It translates to CASSAGTGRTPLHF.

This rearrangement joins TRBV3-1 to TRBJ2-7; D is uncertain. Trimming cost V 1 base and J 0 bases, with 10 bases left between them. CDR1 LGHDT and CDR2 YNNKEL come from the germline V gene (reference sequence). The CDR3 covers 15 residues. Here the CDR3 reads CASSQGTVDSYEQYF. DNA of the CDR3: TGTGCCAGCAGCCAAGGCACAGTGGACTCCTACGAGCAGTACTTC.

V is TRBV4-2 and J is TRBJ1-5, with D possibly matching TRBD1 (5 bases). This CDR3 is 15 amino acids long. CDR1 LGHNA and CDR2 YNFKEQ come from the germline V gene. V was shortened by 5 bases and J by 2 bases, with 13 bases between the two germline ends. This CDR3 reads CASSVGQLGNQPQHF. The CDR3, as DNA: TGTGCCAGCAGCGTCGGACAATTAGGCAATCAGCCCCAGCATTTT.